A single sample is the source of the 18 T cell receptor beta chains below, sequenced in a study of shared clonotypes between healthy human individuals. TCRdb's table, derived via immunoSEQ multiplex PCR, lists solely in-frame clones and lacks some. Of about 1 million clones detected, more than 60% appear once; the ten largest clones hold roughly 1.5%. The material sequenced was memory CD4+ T cells sorted from blood. Subset noted: CD45RA-negative fraction. The receptors stem from a man aged 18-30 years in good health.

The chain links TRBV7-8 to TRBJ1-2, with a possible D match to TRBD1 (5 bases). CDR3 size: 15 residues. The germline CDR1 and CDR2 sequences are SGHVS and FQNEAQ. The V end lost 5 bases, the J end lost 3 bases, and 16 bases lay between the germline ends. The CDR3 loop reads CASSPRTKIHYGYTF. CDR3 in DNA: TGTGCCAGCAGCCCCCGGACAAAGATACACTATGGCTACACCTTC. The whole variable domain, filled in from reference TRBV7-8 and TRBJ1-2, reads GAGVSQSPRYKVAKRGQDVALRCDPISGHVSLFWYQQALGQGPEFLTYFQNEAQLDKSGLPSDRFFAERPEGSVSTLKIQRTQQEDSAVYLCASSPRTKIHYGYTFGSGTRLTVV.

V and J are TRBV6-1 and TRBJ1-1, with a weak D call TRBD1 (6 bases). This CDR3 region has 14 residues. V was trimmed by 0 bases and J by 6 bases, leaving 11 bases between them. The V gene's germline CDR1 is MNHNS and CDR2 SASEGT. The CDR3 region has the DNA TGTGCCAGCAGTGAAGCGGGGGCCAGAGCTGAAGCTTTCTTT. Amino acids: CASSEAGARAEAFF.

This clone was detected ten times or more. The chain uses TRBV10-3 and TRBJ2-7; D unclear. Germline-derived CDR1 and CDR2 are ENHRY and SYGVKD. V gave up 4 bases and J gave up 3 bases, with 10 bases separating them. The CDR3 totals 13 residues. The CDR3 is CAISADSYYEQYF. DNA for the CDR3: TGTGCCATCAGTGCAGATTCGTACTACGAGCAGTACTTC.

Worth noting for this clone: Other DNA sequences of this sample code for an identical CDR3. V usage is TRBV18 and J usage is TRBJ2-7; no reliable D call. V lost 3 bases, J lost 4 bases, and 10 bases lay in between. This CDR3 is built from 13 residues. Germline assignment: CDR1 KGHSH and CDR2 LQKENI. The CDR3 here is CASSPGLSYEQYF. The CDR3 region has the DNA TGTGCCAGCTCACCTGGGTTGTCGTACGAGCAGTACTTC. Full variable domain (remainder filled in from reference TRBV18 and TRBJ2-7): NAGVMQNPRHLVRRRGQEARLRCSPMKGHSHVYWYRQLPEEGLKFMVYLQKENIIDESGMPKERFSAEFPKEGPSILRIQQVVRGDSAAYFCASSPGLSYEQYFGPGTRLTVT.

V and J are TRBV9 and TRBJ1-6; 8 positions match TRBD1. CDR1 and CDR2 from the germline V gene are SGDLS and YYNGEE. V lost 0 bases and J lost 4; bases outside the gene matches: 3. This CDR3 has 16 amino acids. CDR3 protein: CASSVGQGAYNSPLHF. The CDR3 DNA follows: TGTGCCAGCAGCGTAGGCCAGGGGGCATATAATTCACCCCTCCACTTT.

The chain employs TRBV19 and TRBJ1-5; maybe TRBD1 (5 bases). The CDR3 is 16 amino acids. Germline V gene lookup returns CDR1 LNHDA and CDR2 SQIVND (reference sequence). V lost 2 bases and J lost 3, with 14 bases in between. CDR3 sequence reads: CASSIFGRGNNQPQHF. Here the CDR3 DNA reads TGTGCCAGTAGTATATTTGGTAGGGGAAACAATCAGCCCCAGCATTTT.

Here the CDR3 DNA reads TGTGCCAGCAGTGAAGGAAACGCTAACTATGGCTACACCTTC. Its translation: CASSEGNANYGYTF. V usage is TRBV6-1 and J usage is TRBJ1-2; D not certain. The CDR3 extends over 14 amino acids. V lost 1 base and J lost 0, with 6 bases in between. Germline loops: CDR1 MNHNS, CDR2 SASEGT.

Only one count was recorded for this clone. The rearrangement links TRBV15 to TRBJ2-5; 10 nucleotides agree with TRBD1. This CDR3 has 15 residues. Germline CDR1 reads LNHNV; CDR2 reads YYDKDF (reference sequence). Trimming removed 9 bases from V and 7 bases from J; junction bases left unmatched: 14. CDR3 amino acids: CATETGGLTDGTQYF. In DNA form, the CDR3 reads TGTGCCACTGAGACAGGGGGCCTCACCGATGGGACCCAGTACTTC. Full variable domain (rest looked up from reference TRBV15 and TRBJ2-5): DAMVIQNPRYQVTQFGKPVTLSCSQTLNHNVMYWYQQKSSQAPKLLFHYYDKDFNNEADTPDNFQSRRPNTSFCFLDIRSPGLGDTAMYLCATETGGLTDGTQYFGPGTRLLVL.

This clone showed up just once. This chain joins TRBV5-6 and TRBJ1-5; TRBD1 is a possible D gene (6 bases). CDR1 SGHDT and CDR2 YYEEEE come from the germline V gene. The CDR3 is 14 amino acids. V shed 4 bases and J shed 5 bases, with 13 bases lying between them. This CDR3 reads CASSTRTAHQPQHF. The CDR3 DNA follows: TGTGCCAGCAGCACTAGGACAGCTCATCAGCCCCAGCATTTT.

V usage is TRBV9 and J usage is TRBJ2-5, with unresolved D. Looked up from germline, CDR1 is SGDLS and CDR2 is YYNGEE. The CDR3 is 16 residues long. The V end was cut by 3 bases, the J end by 1 base, with 16 bases between. This CDR3 reads CASSEHNLPPQETQYF. The CDR3, as DNA: TGTGCCAGCAGCGAGCACAACCTACCCCCCCAAGAGACCCAGTACTTC.

DNA for the CDR3: TGTGCCAGCTCACCTCAGGGTGGCGGCTACACCTTC. This sequence encodes CASSPQGGGYTF. The genes are TRBV18 and TRBJ1-2; perhaps TRBD1 as D (5 bases). Between the trimmed V and J ends, which lost 3 bases and 8 bases, there was a span of 10 bases. The CDR3 is 12 residues long. CDR1 and CDR2 (germline): KGHSH, LQKENI.

This sequence joins TRBV19 and TRBJ1-2; 7 bases agree with TRBD1. J was trimmed by 3 bases and V by 5 bases; bases with no gene match: 6. This CDR3 comprises 14 residues. CDR1 is LNHDA and CDR2 is SQIVND in the germline V gene (reference sequence). CDR3 DNA sequence: TGTGCCAGTAGTCACAGGGGATTCGACTATGGCTACACCTTC. The encoded protein is CASSHRGFDYGYTF.

This rearrangement joins TRBV30 to TRBJ1-4; D remains ambiguous. The CDR3 totals 15 residues. Per germline, CDR1 GTSNPN and CDR2 SVGIG (reference sequence). V was clipped by 1 base and J by 5 bases, with 14 bases between them. In DNA form, the CDR3 reads TGTGCCTGGAGTGACCGGACGGATATGAATGAAAAACTGTTTTTT. It yields the protein CAWSDRTDMNEKLFF.

The J gene is TRBJ1-1, the V gene TRBV19; perhaps TRBD1 as D (5 bases). CDR1 and CDR2 from the germline V gene are LNHDA and SQIVND (reference sequence). The CDR3 length is 19 residues. V gave up 0 bases and J gave up 1 base, with 21 bases separating them. The CDR3 here is CASSIDLGGSRQSNTEAFF. The CDR3 coding sequence is TGTGCCAGTAGTATAGATCTTGGGGGGAGTAGGCAGTCGAACACTGAAGCTTTCTTT.

This clone was seen a few times. This rearrangement joins TRBV2 to TRBJ2-1; the match to TRBD2 covers 7 bases. J lost 9 bases, V lost 2 bases, and 10 bases had no gene match. The germline CDR1 and CDR2 sequences are SNHLY and FYNNEI. This CDR3 is built from 15 residues. The CDR3 is CASSEIIGTKGEQFF. CDR3 in DNA: TGTGCCAGCAGTGAAATAATAGGGACTAAAGGTGAGCAGTTCTTC.

This chain joins TRBV5-1 and TRBJ1-1; D is perhaps TRBD1 (5 bases). From germline, CDR1 is SGHRS and CDR2 YFSETQ. The CDR3 runs 14 residues. Trimming removed 8 bases at V and 4 bases at J, with 18 bases between. CDR3 protein: CASSTLMGGTEAFF. CDR3 sequence (DNA): TGCGCCAGTAGCACTTTAATGGGGGGCACTGAAGCTTTCTTT. The full variable domain, its missing parts supplied by reference TRBV5-1 and TRBJ1-1, is KAGVTQTPRYLIKTRGQQVTLSCSPISGHRSVSWYQQTPGQGLQFLFEYFSETQRNKGNFPGRFSGRQFSNSRSEMNVSTLELGDSALYLCASSTLMGGTEAFFGQGTRLTVV.

The rearrangement links TRBV19 to TRBJ2-7, with D perhaps matching TRBD1 or TRBD2 (5 bases each). This CDR3 has 16 amino acids. Trimming shortened V by 4 bases and J by 9 bases, and 25 bases separated the two germline ends. Germline V gives CDR1 LNHDA, CDR2 SQIVND (reference sequence). CDR3: CASSRDSGTLRARQYF. CDR3 nucleotides: TGTGCCAGTAGTAGAGATTCCGGGACGCTAAGAGCGAGGCAGTACTTC.

This clone occurred once. This chain joins TRBV7-9 and TRBJ2-7; 12 nucleotides agree with TRBD2. V was pared by 5 bases and J by 3 bases, with 11 bases of the junction left unmatched. The CDR3 is 17 amino acids. Looked up from germline, CDR1 is SEHNR and CDR2 is FQNEAQ (reference sequence). This CDR3 is CASSPRLLAGGHYEQYF. CDR3 nucleotide sequence: TGTGCCAGCAGCCCCAGGCTACTAGCGGGAGGTCACTACGAGCAGTACTTC.